The 27 T cell receptor beta chains reported below all come from one sample, sequenced in a study of blood T cell repertoires in COVID-19. Using immunoSEQ multiplex PCR, the repertoire was profiled, and TCRdb retains in-frame clones only, with some absent. The data contain 350,000 to 450,000 clones, 80% to 90% of them seen just once; the ten biggest clones take up 2.3%. The sample was peripheral blood. The receptor set was obtained from a woman aged 55-70 years with COVID-19, enrolled during active disease.

The chain couples TRBV2 to TRBJ2-7, with TRBD2 matching 7 bases. With V trimmed by 4 bases and J by 4 bases, 1 base remained unmatched. The CDR3 consists of 12 residues. Germline values: CDR1 SNHLY, CDR2 FYNNEI. CDR3 nucleotides: TGTGCCAGCAGTGGCGGGGGTTACGAGCAGTACTTC. This codes for CASSGGGYEQYF. The complete variable domain, with remaining parts taken from reference TRBV2 and TRBJ2-7, reads EPEVTQTPSHQVTQMGQEVILRCVPISNHLYFYWYRQILGQKVEFLVSFYNNEISEKSEIFDDQFSVERPDGSNFTLKIRSTKLEDSAMYFCASSGGGYEQYFGPGTRLTVT.

This chain uses TRBV5-1 with TRBJ1-2; TRBD1 aligns across 9 bases. Germline V CDR1 and CDR2: SGHRS, YFSETQ. The CDR3 runs 15 residues. The ends lost 1 base at V and 7 bases at J; junction bases unmatched: 8. Here the CDR3 reads CASSLSVQGAGGYTF. The CDR3 coding sequence is TGCGCCAGCAGCTTGTCGGTACAGGGGGCTGGTGGCTACACCTTC.

The V gene is TRBV19, the J gene TRBJ1-6; weak D call: TRBD1 (5 bases). The CDR3 is 14 amino acids. V was cut by 5 bases and J by 7 bases, with 12 bases left in between. CDR1 LNHDA and CDR2 SQIVND come from the germline V gene (reference sequence). This chain's CDR3 is CASSWTDINSPLHF. In DNA, the CDR3 is TGTGCCAGTAGTTGGACGGACATCAATTCACCCCTCCACTTT. The variable domain in full, completed from reference TRBV19 and TRBJ1-6, reads DGGITQSPKYLFRKEGQNVTLSCEQNLNHDAMYWYRQDPGQGLRLIYYSQIVNDFQKGDIAEGYSVSREKKESFPLTVTSAQKNPTAFYLCASSWTDINSPLHFGNGTRLTVT.

This clone was detected once. J is TRBJ1-5 and V is TRBV10-3; 7 nucleotides align to TRBD1. Germline trimming cut 3 bases from V and 3 bases from J; bases unmatched to any gene: 8. Germline V gene sequence: CDR1 ENHRY, CDR2 SYGVKD. The CDR3 is made up of 16 amino acids. The CDR3 loop reads CAISDFEGAPNQPQHF. CDR3 in DNA: TGTGCCATCAGTGACTTCGAGGGGGCCCCCAATCAGCCCCAGCATTTT.

CDR3 nucleotide sequence: TGTGCCAGCAGCTTGGGCAGGGGGTCAAGCAATCAGCCCCAGCATTTT. Its translation is CASSLGRGSSNQPQHF. V is TRBV5-8 and J is TRBJ1-5; 7 nucleotides align to TRBD1. CDR1 is SGHTS, CDR2 YDEGEE, per germline. The CDR3 extends over 16 amino acids. Germline trimming cut 0 bases from V and 1 base from J; bases unmatched to any gene: 4.

The V and J genes are TRBV6-2 or TRBV6-3 and TRBJ1-2; no clear D. Deletions cut 6 bases from V and 3 bases from J, with 20 bases between. Germline CDR1 is MNHEY and CDR2 is SVGEGT. The CDR3 spans 16 residues. CDR3 coding DNA: TGTGCCAGCAGCCCTCAATCCCCTGGGCCCTACTATGGCTACACCTTC. Residues: CASSPQSPGPYYGYTF.

This chain connects TRBV5-5 to TRBJ1-1; 7 nucleotides agree with TRBD1. With V trimmed by 4 bases and J by 6 bases, 6 bases remained unmatched. Looked up from germline, CDR1 is SGHKS and CDR2 is YYEKEE (reference sequence). CDR3 length equals 13 residues. This chain's CDR3 is CASSEHRGAEAFF. The DNA of the CDR3 is TGTGCCAGCAGCGAGCACAGGGGCGCTGAAGCTTTCTTT.

The CDR3 reads CASSPGQGLRDGYTF. The CDR3 nucleotides are TGTGCCAGCTCCCCAGGGCAGGGGCTAAGGGATGGCTACACCTTC. This chain connects TRBV18 to TRBJ1-2; possibly TRBD1 for D (6 bases). The CDR3 is made up of 15 amino acids. V lost 6 bases and J 6 bases, leaving 20 bases between the germline ends. The V gene's germline CDR1 is KGHSH and CDR2 LQKENI.

This clone was observed once. The genes are TRBV2 and TRBJ1-1; D gene unclear. Trimming stripped 1 base from V and 3 bases from J, with 15 bases between. CDR1 is SNHLY, CDR2 FYNNEI, per germline. The length of the CDR3 is 16 residues. The CDR3 DNA reads as TGTGCCAGCAGTGAAGGCACAGCACTTTGGGACACTGAAGCTTTCTTT. This encodes CASSEGTALWDTEAFF.

V and J are TRBV5-1 and TRBJ2-2; TRBD2 agrees at 8 bases. Germline values: CDR1 SGHRS, CDR2 YFSETQ. This CDR3 has 20 amino acids. V lost 0 bases, J lost 2 bases, and 15 bases stayed unmatched. The DNA of the CDR3 is TGCGCCAGCAGCTTGGAGGGGCGGGGGGCCTCAATCCGAAACACCGGGGAGCTGTTTTTT. Translation: CASSLEGRGASIRNTGELFF. Based on the CDR3 plus reference TRBV5-1 and TRBJ2-2, the full variable domain is KAGVTQTPRYLIKTRGQQVTLSCSPISGHRSVSWYQQTPGQGLQFLFEYFSETQRNKGNFPGRFSGRQFSNSRSEMNVSTLELGDSALYLCASSLEGRGASIRNTGELFFGEGSRLTVL.

The V gene is TRBV24-1, the J gene TRBJ1-2; TRBD1 agrees at 7 bases. This CDR3 has 14 amino acids. V gave up 5 bases and J gave up 2 bases; unmatched junction bases: 4. Per germline, CDR1 KGHDR and CDR2 SFDVKD. The CDR3 nucleotides are TGTGCCACCAGTGGTCCGGGACAGAACTATGGCTACACCTTC. It is translated as CATSGPGQNYGYTF.

The rearrangement links TRBV19 to TRBJ2-2, with TRBD2 matching 7 bases. With 8 bases clipped from V and 0 bases from J, the junction kept 3 bases outside the gene matches. CDR3 length equals 14 residues. The germline CDR1 and CDR2 sequences are LNHDA and SQIVND (reference sequence). CDR3 nucleotide sequence: TGTGCCAGTGCGGGACTATCGAACACCGGGGAGCTGTTTTTT. Amino acids: CASAGLSNTGELFF. The complete variable domain, with remaining parts taken from reference TRBV19 and TRBJ2-2, reads DGGITQSPKYLFRKEGQNVTLSCEQNLNHDAMYWYRQDPGQGLRLIYYSQIVNDFQKGDIAEGYSVSREKKESFPLTVTSAQKNPTAFYLCASAGLSNTGELFFGEGSRLTVL.

This clone has a single count. The CDR3 reads CASSYGRGSYEQYF. CDR3 coding DNA: TGTGCCAGCAGTTACGGCAGGGGCTCCTACGAGCAGTACTTC. The chain is built from TRBV6-5 and TRBJ2-7; a weak D match, TRBD1 (6 bases). The length of the CDR3 is 14 residues. V shed 2 bases and J shed 0 bases, with 8 bases lying between them. Germline CDR1 MNHEY, CDR2 SVGAGI.

This chain connects TRBV28 to TRBJ2-7; 8 nucleotides agree with TRBD1. With 2 bases clipped from V and 7 bases from J, the junction kept 1 base outside the gene matches. Germline V gene data show CDR1 as MDHEN and CDR2 as SYDVKM. The CDR3 runs 12 residues. This CDR3 reads CASSLDRGEQYF. CDR3 DNA: TGTGCCAGCAGTTTAGACAGGGGAGAGCAGTACTTC.

The V and J genes are TRBV4-1 and TRBJ1-3; tentative D call: TRBD1 (5 bases). This CDR3 region has 16 residues. V was shortened by 3 bases and J by 0 bases, with 12 bases between the two germline ends. The germline CDR1 and CDR2 sequences are MGHRA and YSYEKL. The CDR3 nucleotides read TGCGCCAGCAGCCAGGATCCAGGGTTCTCTGGAAACACCATATATTTT. Its translation: CASSQDPGFSGNTIYF.

The rearrangement links TRBV3-1 (or the pseudogene TRBV3-2) to TRBJ2-5, with D perhaps matching TRBD1 (5 bases). Germline CDR1 reads LGHDT; CDR2 reads YNNKEL (reference sequence). The CDR3 has 14 residues. Trimming stripped 4 bases from V and 6 bases from J, with 15 bases between. CDR3 sequence (DNA): TGTGCCAGCAGCCCCCTATATGGGGCGCAGACCCAGTACTTC. It is translated as CASSPLYGAQTQYF.

The CDR3 is CASSRDSVADTQYF. The CDR3 DNA reads TGTGCCAGCAGCAGGGACTCGGTGGCAGATACGCAGTATTTT. The chain couples TRBV7-6 to TRBJ2-3; possibly TRBD2 for D (6 bases). This CDR3 is 14 amino acids long. Deletions cut 5 bases from V and 4 bases from J, with 13 bases between. Germline V gene data show CDR1 as SGHVS and CDR2 as FNYEAQ.

V and J are TRBV9 and TRBJ1-1, with TRBD1 as a possible D gene (5 bases). Germline-derived CDR1 and CDR2 are SGDLS and YYNGEE. The CDR3 totals 16 residues. Trimming pared 0 bases from V and 0 bases from J, leaving 12 bases between. The chain's CDR3 is CASSVGWGVMNTEAFF. CDR3 sequence (DNA): TGTGCCAGCAGCGTAGGTTGGGGGGTCATGAACACTGAAGCTTTCTTT.

The rearrangement links TRBV11-2 to TRBJ1-6; D is unclear. Germline V CDR1 and CDR2: SGHAT, FQNNGV. The ends were cut back, 2 bases at V and 7 bases at J, with 12 bases in the middle. The CDR3 sequence is 15 residues long. CDR3 in amino acids: CASSLKERANSPLHF. The CDR3 DNA sequence: TGTGCCAGCAGCTTAAAAGAGCGGGCAAATTCACCCCTCCACTTT.

The chain uses TRBV13 and TRBJ1-1; D remains unclear. This CDR3 is 12 amino acids long. Germline V gene lookup returns CDR1 PRHDT and CDR2 FYEKMQ (reference sequence). Trimming removed 6 bases at V and 3 bases at J, with 8 bases between. DNA of the CDR3: TGTGCCAGCAGGCGGCGGGACACTGAAGCTTTCTTT. Its translation: CASRRRDTEAFF.

This clone was found once. The CDR3 coding sequence is TGTGCCAGCAGCGTAGTAGATAACGACAATGAGCAGTTCTTC. The encoded protein is CASSVVDNDNEQFF. The genes are TRBV9 and TRBJ2-1; D unclear. Trimming pared 0 bases from V and 5 bases from J, leaving 9 bases between. CDR3 length: 14 amino acids. Per the germline V gene, CDR1 is SGDLS and CDR2 is YYNGEE.

V usage is TRBV6-1 and J usage is TRBJ1-2; TRBD1 is a possible D gene (6 bases). CDR1 and CDR2 from the germline V gene are MNHNS and SASEGT. Trimming stripped 3 bases from V and 10 bases from J, with 21 bases between. The CDR3 covers 15 residues. Written as DNA, the CDR3 is TGTGCCAGCAGTGAGACAGGCTTTCAAACCTGGGACTACACCTTC. Protein sequence: CASSETGFQTWDYTF.

The gene calls are TRBV5-1 and TRBJ1-4, with 7 bases aligning to TRBD1. Germline CDR1 and CDR2: SGHRS and YFSETQ. V gave up 5 bases and J gave up 3 bases; unmatched junction bases: 4. CDR3 size: 14 residues. CDR3 DNA sequence: TGCGCCAGCAGAACGGGACAGCCTAATGAAAAACTGTTTTTT. Translating gives CASRTGQPNEKLFF.

The rearrangement joins TRBV18 to TRBJ1-1; 7 bases are shared with TRBD1. Germline assignment: CDR1 KGHSH and CDR2 LQKENI. There are 15 residues in the CDR3. Trimming cost V 4 bases and J 2 bases; bases outside gene matches: 7. CDR3 nucleotide sequence: TGTGCCAGCTCACTAACTACAGGGGCAAACACTGAAGCTTTCTTT. Its translation: CASSLTTGANTEAFF.

The chain combines TRBV7-3 with TRBJ2-3, with 8 bases that match TRBD2. V was clipped by 9 bases and J by 1 base; unmatched bases: 18. This CDR3 has 18 amino acids. Germline CDR1 SGHTA, CDR2 FQGTGA. The CDR3 loop reads CARGSGGVLTLCTDTQYF. CDR3 bases: TGTGCCAGAGGGAGCGGGGGCGTCCTTACTCTTTGCACAGATACGCAGTATTTT.

This sequence joins TRBV30 and TRBJ2-7, with 7 bases that match TRBD1. V shed 5 bases, J shed 7 bases, and the junction held 14 bases outside the gene matches. The CDR3 is made up of 14 amino acids. Per the germline V gene, CDR1 is GTSNPN and CDR2 is SVGIG (reference sequence). CDR3 amino acids: CAWARDSLPGEQYF. CDR3 DNA: TGTGCCTGGGCTCGGGACAGCCTTCCGGGGGAGCAGTACTTC.

This rearrangement joins TRBV5-1 to TRBJ2-2; the match to TRBD1 covers 7 bases. The J segment lost 2 bases and the V segment lost 4 bases, leaving 8 bases of the junction unmatched. The CDR3 consists of 16 residues. The germline gives CDR1 SGHRS, CDR2 YFSETQ. In DNA form, the CDR3 reads TGCGCCAGCAGCCGTTCCTCAGGGGGAAACACCGGGGAGCTGTTTTTT. Protein sequence: CASSRSSGGNTGELFF.